Below, 16 T cell receptor beta chains from the same sample are listed, as sequenced in a study of T cells in localized non-small cell lung cancer. Data came from immunoSEQ multiplex PCR; TCRdb stores just in-frame clones and leaves some out. The sample contains around 54,000 clones, 70% to 90% of which appear only once. The sample in question was peripheral blood, obtained before any cancer treatment. The receptors stem from a male donor aged 60 or over with stage III squamous cell lung carcinoma.

The chain is built from TRBV7-3 and TRBJ2-7, with D perhaps TRBD2 (6 bases). V gave up 1 base and J gave up 3 bases, with 10 bases separating them. Germline V gives CDR1 SGHTA, CDR2 FQGTGA. The CDR3 contains 14 residues. The CDR3 reads CASSLSRESYEQYF. Here the CDR3 DNA reads TGTGCCAGCAGCTTAAGCCGGGAGAGCTACGAGCAGTACTTC.

The V gene is TRBV5-6, the J gene TRBJ1-6; a weak D match, TRBD1 (6 bases). Germline loops: CDR1 SGHDT, CDR2 YYEEEE. The CDR3 covers 18 residues. Trimming shortened V by 4 bases and J by 4 bases, and 21 bases separated the two germline ends. The CDR3 loop is CASSLPPRGQFYNSPLHF. In nucleotides, the CDR3 is TGTGCCAGCAGCCTCCCCCCCAGGGGTCAATTTTATAATTCACCCCTCCACTTT.

Ten or more counts support this clone. The chain carries TRBV6-4 and TRBJ2-1, with 12 bases identical to TRBD2. CDR1 and CDR2 (germline): MRHNA, SNTAGT. This CDR3 region has 14 residues. Trimming cost V 4 bases and J 6 bases; bases outside gene matches: 1. The CDR3 coding sequence is TGTGCCAGCAGTGGACTAGCGGGAGCCAATGAGCAGTTCTTC. This codes for CASSGLAGANEQFF.

V is TRBV2 and J is TRBJ2-3; 13 nucleotides align to TRBD2. This CDR3 comprises 16 residues. From germline, CDR1 is SNHLY and CDR2 FYNNEI. The V segment lost 10 bases and the J segment 3 bases; nucleotides outside the gene matches: 10. The CDR3 region has the DNA TGTGCCATCCCAACAGGACTAGCGGGGGAGACAGATACGCAGTATTTT. Protein product: CAIPTGLAGETDTQYF.

The chain is built from TRBV5-1 and TRBJ1-1; maybe TRBD1 (5 bases). Looked up from germline, CDR1 is SGHRS and CDR2 is YFSETQ. V was clipped by 0 bases and J by 10 bases, with 13 bases between them. The CDR3 is 13 residues long. The CDR3 loop reads CASSLGQPGRAFF. In DNA, the CDR3 is TGCGCCAGCAGCTTGGGACAGCCCGGTCGAGCTTTCTTT.

V gene TRBV19 combines with J gene TRBJ1-2; 8 bases are a match to TRBD1. The V segment lost 5 bases and the J segment 8 bases; nucleotides outside the gene matches: 7. Looked up from germline, CDR1 is LNHDA and CDR2 is SQIVND (reference sequence). The CDR3 has 13 residues. The chain's CDR3 is CASSPQGAEGYTF. CDR3 in DNA: TGTGCCAGTAGTCCGCAGGGGGCCGAGGGCTACACCTTC.

The chain uses TRBV7-2 and TRBJ2-3; TRBD2 matches at 7 bases. With V trimmed by 4 bases and J by 2 bases, 9 bases remained unmatched. This CDR3 contains 16 residues. CDR1 and CDR2 from the germline V gene are SGHTA and FQGNSA. The CDR3, as DNA: TGTGCCAGCAGCTCCCGGGGAGGGATGTTCACAGATACGCAGTATTTT. It yields the protein CASSSRGGMFTDTQYF.

This rearrangement joins TRBV5-5 to TRBJ1-2, with 10 bases lining up with TRBD1. Germline V gene data show CDR1 as SGHKS and CDR2 as YYEKEE (reference sequence). V dropped 1 base and J dropped 6; count of bases not matched to a gene: 9. This CDR3 spans 16 amino acids. The CDR3 here is CASSLRAGTGAHGYTF. In DNA, the CDR3 is TGTGCCAGCAGCTTGCGGGCAGGGACAGGGGCCCATGGCTACACCTTC.

CDR3 protein: CASSLMSTVKEQPQHF. The CDR3 DNA reads TGTGCCAGCAGCCTTATGTCGACCGTGAAGGAGCAGCCCCAGCATTTT. The chain combines TRBV6-6 with TRBJ1-5; D unresolved. V lost 6 bases and J 7 bases, leaving 22 bases between the germline ends. This CDR3 contains 16 residues. Looked up from germline, CDR1 is MNHNY and CDR2 is SVGAGI (reference sequence).

The CDR3 DNA reads TGCGCCAGCAGAATCGACGGGGGCCCTAACTACAATGAGCAGTTCTTC. Its protein is CASRIDGGPNYNEQFF. This chain connects TRBV5-1 to TRBJ2-1; D is tentatively TRBD1 or TRBD2 (6 bases each). CDR3 length equals 16 residues. Germline V gene lookup returns CDR1 SGHRS and CDR2 YFSETQ. The ends were cut back, 5 bases at V and 3 bases at J, with 18 bases in the middle.

The chain couples TRBV2 to TRBJ1-4; D unresolved. V was cut by 4 bases and J by 5 bases, with 11 bases left in between. The CDR3 is 14 residues long. CDR1 is SNHLY, CDR2 FYNNEI, per germline. The CDR3 spells CASSVSAGNEKLFF. The CDR3 coding sequence is TGTGCCAGCAGTGTTTCGGCCGGCAATGAAAAACTGTTTTTT.

The chain links TRBV19 to TRBJ2-5; TRBD1 aligns across 8 bases. CDR1 is LNHDA and CDR2 is SQIVND in the germline V gene (reference sequence). The CDR3 sequence is 13 residues long. V was clipped by 6 bases and J by 4 bases; unmatched bases: 4. The CDR3 DNA reads TGTGCCAGTAGCACACAGGGGGGAGAGACCCAGTACTTC. It encodes CASSTQGGETQYF.

The rearrangement joins TRBV2 to TRBJ1-4, with 7 nucleotides matching TRBD1. CDR1 and CDR2 (germline): SNHLY, FYNNEI. With 10 bases clipped from V and 10 bases from J, the junction kept 9 bases outside the gene matches. CDR3 length equals 12 residues. The CDR3 nucleotides read TGTGCCACCCGGGACAGTTGGACAAAACTGTTTTTT. This encodes CATRDSWTKLFF.

The chain uses TRBV6-6 and TRBJ2-2; 9 nucleotides line up with TRBD2. This CDR3 is 16 amino acids long. V lost 7 bases and J lost 8; bases outside the gene matches: 14. CDR1 is MNHNY and CDR2 is SVGAGI in the germline V gene (reference sequence). CDR3 region: CASTTGRGGAAGELFF. The CDR3 coding sequence is TGTGCCAGCACAACGGGGCGGGGGGGAGCAGCGGGGGAGCTGTTTTTT.

The rearrangement links TRBV4-2 to TRBJ2-7; a possible D gene is TRBD1 (6 bases). Per the germline V gene, CDR1 is LGHNA and CDR2 is YNFKEQ. Trimming left V 3 bases short and J 5 bases short, with 17 bases between. The CDR3 runs 15 residues. CDR3 sequence (DNA): TGTGCCAGCAGCCACACGACAGGCGGACCTGACGAGCAGTACTTC. Residues: CASSHTTGGPDEQYF.

The chain joins TRBV25-1 to TRBJ1-1; the D is unclear. CDR3 length equals 14 residues. Germline values: CDR1 MGHDK, CDR2 SYGVNS. V was shortened by 4 bases and J by 4 bases, with 13 bases between the two germline ends. The CDR3 sequence: CASSVTERVTEAFF. CDR3 nucleotides: TGTGCCAGCAGTGTTACAGAAAGAGTCACTGAAGCTTTCTTT.